The 7 T cell receptor beta chains in this list originate from one sample, sequenced in a study of molecular identifiers for immune sequencing clone quantification. TCRdb fed the PCR reads into MiXCR, producing one record per CDR3 protein. The sample lists under 600,000 distinct CDR3 sequences; roughly 23% were seen once. Input material: naive CD8+ T cells from blood, with Jurkat cell RNA spiked in. Described subset: FACS-sorted CD8+CD4-CCR7+CD45RA+ naive T cells. These receptors were collected from a human donor in good health. Some libraries in this study had Jurkat cell RNA spiked in.

Note on this clonotype: A much larger clone lies one base from this, so it may be a read error. The gene calls are TRBV5-3 and TRBJ2-5; D is ambiguous. TRBV5-3 belongs to the ORF category, with a function that is uncertain. CDR3 size: 11 residues. CDR3 sequence: CGSSWQETQYF. The CDR3 DNA follows: TGTGGCAGCAGCTGGCAAGAGACCCAGTACTTC.

The CDR3 reads CSAYSGRTLGIHQETQYF. In DNA, the CDR3 is TGCAGTGCCTATAGCGGGAGGACTTTGGGGATCCACCAAGAGACCCAGTACTTC. The gene calls are TRBV20-1 and TRBJ2-5; 10 bases align to TRBD2. Germline V gene lookup returns CDR1 DFQATT and CDR2 SNEGSKA (reference sequence). V gave up 6 bases and J gave up 0 bases; unmatched junction bases: 16. There are 18 residues in the CDR3.

This clonotype was recorded at least ten times. The chain is built from TRBV29-1 and TRBJ2-7; 7 bases are shared with TRBD2. The CDR3 is 14 residues long. Trimming took 3 bases from V and 4 from J; bases not matched to a gene: 9. Looked up from germline, CDR1 is SQVTM and CDR2 is ANQGSEA. The CDR3 loop reads CSVEGGGKEYEQYF. In DNA form, the CDR3 reads TGCAGCGTTGAGGGCGGGGGAAAAGAATACGAGCAGTACTTC.

This clonotype came up many times. The rearrangement joins TRBV7-9 to TRBJ2-3; D remains unclear. From germline, CDR1 is SEHNR and CDR2 FQNEAQ (reference sequence). The length of the CDR3 is 15 residues. The V end was cut by 0 bases, the J end by 0 bases, with 7 bases between. CDR3 region: CASSLAAMSTDTQYF. CDR3 nucleotide sequence: TGTGCCAGCAGCTTAGCGGCTATGAGCACAGATACGCAGTATTTT.

This chain connects TRBV4-1 to TRBJ2-5; 10 nucleotides align to TRBD2. The germline V gene has CDR1 MGHRA and CDR2 YSYEKL. The CDR3 has 15 residues. V was clipped by 0 bases and J by 5 bases; unmatched bases: 3. CDR3 loop: CASSQETSGAETQYF. CDR3 coding DNA: TGCGCCAGCAGCCAAGAAACTAGCGGGGCCGAGACCCAGTACTTC.

This clonotype was counted a few times. The CDR3 protein is CASSLNLGTYNIYEQYF. The CDR3 DNA sequence: TGTGCCAGCAGTCTGAACCTCGGGACGTACAATATATACGAGCAGTACTTC. The chain couples TRBV7-2 to TRBJ2-7; the D call may be TRBD1 or TRBD2 (5 bases each). Trimming took 6 bases from V and 4 from J, leaving 25 bases between them. CDR1 and CDR2 (germline): SGHTA, FQGNSA. CDR3 length: 17 residues.

This chain uses TRBV20-1 with TRBJ2-7; 11 nucleotides align to TRBD2. From germline, CDR1 is DFQATT and CDR2 SNEGSKA (reference sequence). The CDR3 length is 14 residues. The J segment lost 2 bases and the V segment lost 6 bases, leaving 6 bases of the junction unmatched. The CDR3 sequence is CSALLAGGPYEQYF. The CDR3 DNA reads as TGCAGTGCGCTTTTAGCGGGAGGGCCCTACGAGCAGTACTTC.